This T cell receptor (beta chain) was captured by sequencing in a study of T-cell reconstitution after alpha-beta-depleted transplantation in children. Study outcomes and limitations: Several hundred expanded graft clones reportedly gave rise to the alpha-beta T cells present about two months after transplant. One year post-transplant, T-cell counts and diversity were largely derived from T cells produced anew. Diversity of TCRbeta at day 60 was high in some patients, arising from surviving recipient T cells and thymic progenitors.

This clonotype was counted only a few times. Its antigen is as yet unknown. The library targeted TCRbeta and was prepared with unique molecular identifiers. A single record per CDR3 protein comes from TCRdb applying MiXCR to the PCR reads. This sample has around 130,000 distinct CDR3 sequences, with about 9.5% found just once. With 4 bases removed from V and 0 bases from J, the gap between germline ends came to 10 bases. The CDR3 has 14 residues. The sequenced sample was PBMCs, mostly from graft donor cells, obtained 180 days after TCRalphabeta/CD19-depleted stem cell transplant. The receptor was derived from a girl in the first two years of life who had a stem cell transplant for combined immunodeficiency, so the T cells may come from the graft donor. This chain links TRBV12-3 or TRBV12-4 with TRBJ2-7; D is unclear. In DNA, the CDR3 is TGTGCCAGCAGTTCCCGCTACTACTCCTACGAGCAGTACTTC. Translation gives CASSSRYYSYEQYF.